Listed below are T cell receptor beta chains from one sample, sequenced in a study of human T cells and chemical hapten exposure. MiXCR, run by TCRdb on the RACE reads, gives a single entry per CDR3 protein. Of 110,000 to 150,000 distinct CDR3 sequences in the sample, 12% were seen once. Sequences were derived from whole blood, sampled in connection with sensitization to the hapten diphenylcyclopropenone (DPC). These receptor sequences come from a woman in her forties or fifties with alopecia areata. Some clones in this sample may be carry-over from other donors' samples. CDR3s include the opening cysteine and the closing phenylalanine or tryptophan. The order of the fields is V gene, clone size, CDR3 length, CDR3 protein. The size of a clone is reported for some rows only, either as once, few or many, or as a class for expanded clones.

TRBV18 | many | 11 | CASRMNTEAFF
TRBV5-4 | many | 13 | CASSLEGTLYYTF
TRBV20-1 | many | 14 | CSAGSGTAANTQYF
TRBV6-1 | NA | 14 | CASSDGGRNQPQHF
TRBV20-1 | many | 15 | CSAQNRGQGTDTQYF
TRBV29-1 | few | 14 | CSATTSGVADTQYF
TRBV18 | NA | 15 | CASSPQLSSGETQYF
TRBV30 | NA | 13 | CAWSWGRGETQYF
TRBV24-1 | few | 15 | CATSEPGQRTTGYTF
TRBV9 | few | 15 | CASSAGLAGAETQYF
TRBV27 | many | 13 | CASSFRMLETQYF